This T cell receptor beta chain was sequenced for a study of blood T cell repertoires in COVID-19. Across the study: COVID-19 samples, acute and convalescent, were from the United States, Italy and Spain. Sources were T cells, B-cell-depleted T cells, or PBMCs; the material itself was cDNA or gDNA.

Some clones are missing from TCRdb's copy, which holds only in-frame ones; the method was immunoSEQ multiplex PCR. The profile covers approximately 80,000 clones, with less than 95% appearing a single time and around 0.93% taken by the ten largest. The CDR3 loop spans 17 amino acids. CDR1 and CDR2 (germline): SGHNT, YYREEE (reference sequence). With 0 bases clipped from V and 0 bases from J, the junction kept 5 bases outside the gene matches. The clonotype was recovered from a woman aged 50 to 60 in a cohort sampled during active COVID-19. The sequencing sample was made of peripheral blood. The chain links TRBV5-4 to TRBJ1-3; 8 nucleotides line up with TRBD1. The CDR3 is CASSLAGTGRSGNTIYF. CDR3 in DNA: TGTGCCAGCAGCTTGGCCGGGACAGGACGCTCTGGAAACACCATATATTTT.